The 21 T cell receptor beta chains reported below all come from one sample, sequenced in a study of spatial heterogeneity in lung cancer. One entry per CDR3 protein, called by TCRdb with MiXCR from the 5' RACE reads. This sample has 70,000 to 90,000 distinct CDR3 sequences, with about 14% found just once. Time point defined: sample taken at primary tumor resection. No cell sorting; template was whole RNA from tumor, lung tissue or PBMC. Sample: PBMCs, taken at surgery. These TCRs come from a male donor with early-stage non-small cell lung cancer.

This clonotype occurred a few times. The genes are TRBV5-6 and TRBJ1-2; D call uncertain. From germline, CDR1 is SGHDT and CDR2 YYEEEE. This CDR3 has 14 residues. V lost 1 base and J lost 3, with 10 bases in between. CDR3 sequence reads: CASSLLGPDYGYTF. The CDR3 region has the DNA TGTGCCAGCAGCTTGTTGGGTCCGGACTATGGCTACACCTTC.

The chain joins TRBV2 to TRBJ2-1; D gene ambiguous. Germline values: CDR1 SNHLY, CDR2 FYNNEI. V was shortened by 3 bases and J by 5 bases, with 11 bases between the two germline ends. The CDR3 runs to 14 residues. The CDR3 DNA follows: TGTGCCAGCAGTGAGGCTAACGTAGACAATGAGCAGTTCTTC. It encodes CASSEANVDNEQFF.

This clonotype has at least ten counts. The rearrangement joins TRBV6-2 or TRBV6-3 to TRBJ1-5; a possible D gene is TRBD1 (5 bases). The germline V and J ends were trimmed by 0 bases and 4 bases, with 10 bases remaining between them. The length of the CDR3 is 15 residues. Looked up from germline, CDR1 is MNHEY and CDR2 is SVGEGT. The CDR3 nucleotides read TGTGCCAGCAGTTACTCGAAGGAGGGGAATCAGCCCCAGCATTTT. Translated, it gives CASSYSKEGNQPQHF.

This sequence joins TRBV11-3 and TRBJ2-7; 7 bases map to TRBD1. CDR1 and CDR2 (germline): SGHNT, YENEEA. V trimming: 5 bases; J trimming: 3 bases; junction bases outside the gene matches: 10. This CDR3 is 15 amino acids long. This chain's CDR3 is CASSPGSGQDYEQYF. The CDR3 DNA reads TGTGCCAGCAGCCCAGGGTCCGGACAGGACTACGAGCAGTACTTC.

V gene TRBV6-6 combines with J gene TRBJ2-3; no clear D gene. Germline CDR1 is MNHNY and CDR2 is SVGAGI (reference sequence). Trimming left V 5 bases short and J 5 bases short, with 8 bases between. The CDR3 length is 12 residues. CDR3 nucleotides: TGTGCCAGCAGTCAACTTGGAGATACGCAGTATTTT. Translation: CASSQLGDTQYF.

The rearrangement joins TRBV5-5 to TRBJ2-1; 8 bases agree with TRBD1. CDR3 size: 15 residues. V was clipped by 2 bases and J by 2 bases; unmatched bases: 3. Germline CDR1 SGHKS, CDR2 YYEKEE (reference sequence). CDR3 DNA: TGTGCCAGCAGCTTTGACAGGGGAGCCTACAATGAGCAGTTCTTC. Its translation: CASSFDRGAYNEQFF.

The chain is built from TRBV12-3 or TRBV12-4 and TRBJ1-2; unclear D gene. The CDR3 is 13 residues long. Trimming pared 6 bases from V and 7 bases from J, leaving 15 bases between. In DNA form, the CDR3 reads TGTGCCAGCAGACTTAGTCAGCGAGTTGGCTACACCTTC. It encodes CASRLSQRVGYTF.

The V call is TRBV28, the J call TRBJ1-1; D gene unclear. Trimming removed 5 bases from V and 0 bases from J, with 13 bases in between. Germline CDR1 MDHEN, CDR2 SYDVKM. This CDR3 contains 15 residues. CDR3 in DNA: TGTGCCAGCAGTCCCCCTCGGACGGTGAACACTGAAGCTTTCTTT. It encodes CASSPPRTVNTEAFF. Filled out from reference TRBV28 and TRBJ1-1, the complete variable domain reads DVKVTQSSRYLVKRTGEKVFLECVQDMDHENMFWYRQDPGLGLRLIYFSYDVKMKEKGDIPEGYSVSREKKERFSLILESASTNQTSMYLCASSPPRTVNTEAFFGQGTRLTVV.

CDR3 bases: TGTGCCAGCACCTTGGTAGGCACTGAAGCTTTCTTT. It is translated as CASTLVGTEAFF. V gene TRBV12-3 or TRBV12-4 combines with J gene TRBJ1-1; D not resolved. The CDR3 contains 12 residues. V lost 7 bases and J lost 4, with 10 bases in between.

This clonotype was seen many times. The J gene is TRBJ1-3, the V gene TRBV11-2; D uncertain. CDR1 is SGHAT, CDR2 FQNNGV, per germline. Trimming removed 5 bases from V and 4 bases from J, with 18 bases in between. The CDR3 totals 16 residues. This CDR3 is CASSLGPGGSGNTIYF. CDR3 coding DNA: TGTGCCAGCAGCCTAGGACCCGGAGGGTCCGGAAACACCATATATTTT.

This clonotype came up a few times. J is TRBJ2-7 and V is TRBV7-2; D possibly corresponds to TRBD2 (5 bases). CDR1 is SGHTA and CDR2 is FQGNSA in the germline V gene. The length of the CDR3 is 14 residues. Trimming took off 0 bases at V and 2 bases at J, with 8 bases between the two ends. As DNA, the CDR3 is TGTGCCAGCAGCTTAGCCATCGGGGCCTACGAGCAGTACTTC. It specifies CASSLAIGAYEQYF.

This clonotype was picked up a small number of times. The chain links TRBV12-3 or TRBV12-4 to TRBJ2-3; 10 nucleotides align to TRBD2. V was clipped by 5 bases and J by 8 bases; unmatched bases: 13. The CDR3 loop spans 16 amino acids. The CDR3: CASSLQLSSGSITQYF. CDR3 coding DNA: TGTGCCAGCAGTCTCCAACTTTCTAGCGGGAGTATTACGCAGTATTTT.

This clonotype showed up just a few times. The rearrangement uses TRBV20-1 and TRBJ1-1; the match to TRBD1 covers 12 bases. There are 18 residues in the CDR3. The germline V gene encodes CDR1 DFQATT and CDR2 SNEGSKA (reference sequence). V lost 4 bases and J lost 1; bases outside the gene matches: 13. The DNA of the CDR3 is TGCAGTGCTATGCGACTACCGGGACAGGGGGCTGCGAACACTGAAGCTTTCTTT. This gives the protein CSAMRLPGQGAANTEAFF.

The DNA for the CDR3 is TGCGCCAGCAGCTTGGACCAGCGGAACACAGATACGCAGTATTTT. Protein product: CASSLDQRNTDTQYF. The chain employs TRBV5-1 and TRBJ2-3; maybe TRBD2 (5 bases). CDR1 and CDR2 (germline): SGHRS, YFSETQ. CDR3 length: 15 amino acids. V was shortened by 0 bases and J by 2 bases, with 10 bases between the two germline ends.

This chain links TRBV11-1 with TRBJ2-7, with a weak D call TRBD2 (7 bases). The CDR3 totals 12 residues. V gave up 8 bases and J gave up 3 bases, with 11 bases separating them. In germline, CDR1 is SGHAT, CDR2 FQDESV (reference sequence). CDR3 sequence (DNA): TGTGCCAGCGGGGGGGGCAGCTACGAGCAGTACTTC. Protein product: CASGGGSYEQYF.

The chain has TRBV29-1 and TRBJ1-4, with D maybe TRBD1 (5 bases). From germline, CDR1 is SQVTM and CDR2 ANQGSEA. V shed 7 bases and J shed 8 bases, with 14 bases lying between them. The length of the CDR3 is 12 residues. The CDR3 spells CSAYSGDEKLFF. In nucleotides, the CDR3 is TGCAGCGCCTATTCGGGGGACGAAAAACTGTTTTTT. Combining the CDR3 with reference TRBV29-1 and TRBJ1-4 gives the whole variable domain SAVISQKPSRDICQRGTSLTIQCQVDSQVTMMFWYRQQPGQSLTLIATANQGSEATYESGFVIDKFPISRPNLTFSTLTVSNMSPEDSSIYLCSAYSGDEKLFFGSGTQLSVL.

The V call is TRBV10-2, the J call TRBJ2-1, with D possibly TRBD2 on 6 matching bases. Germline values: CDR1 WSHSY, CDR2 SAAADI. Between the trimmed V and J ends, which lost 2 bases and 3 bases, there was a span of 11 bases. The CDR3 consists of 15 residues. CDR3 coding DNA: TGCGCCAGCAGTGAGCTGCGACTAGACTACAATGAGCAGTTCTTC. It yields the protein CASSELRLDYNEQFF.

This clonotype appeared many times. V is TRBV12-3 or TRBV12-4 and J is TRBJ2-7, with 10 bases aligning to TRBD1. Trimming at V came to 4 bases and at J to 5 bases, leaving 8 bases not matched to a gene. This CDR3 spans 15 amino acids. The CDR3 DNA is TGTGCCAGCAGTTCCTGGGACAGGGGTGTGGACGAGCAGTACTTC. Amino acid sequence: CASSSWDRGVDEQYF.

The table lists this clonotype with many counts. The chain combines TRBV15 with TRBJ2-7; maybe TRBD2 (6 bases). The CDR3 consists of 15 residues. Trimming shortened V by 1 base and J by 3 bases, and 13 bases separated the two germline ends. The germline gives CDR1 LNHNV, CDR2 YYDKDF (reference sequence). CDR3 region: CATSRGGTAGYEQYF. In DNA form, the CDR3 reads TGTGCCACCAGCAGAGGAGGGACTGCCGGCTACGAGCAGTACTTC.

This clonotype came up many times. In DNA form, the CDR3 reads TGTGCCAGCAGCTTAGGACATCCCGAGCAGTACTTC. Its translation: CASSLGHPEQYF. The V gene is TRBV11-2, the J gene TRBJ2-7; no reliable D call. This CDR3 comprises 12 residues. From germline, CDR1 is SGHAT and CDR2 FQNNGV. V lost 1 base, J lost 6 bases, and 7 bases lay in between.

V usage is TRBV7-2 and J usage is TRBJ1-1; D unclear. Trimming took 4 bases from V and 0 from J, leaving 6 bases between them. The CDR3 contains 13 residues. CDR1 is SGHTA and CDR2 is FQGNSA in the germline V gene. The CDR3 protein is CASSYRMNTEAFF. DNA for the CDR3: TGTGCCAGCAGCTATAGGATGAACACTGAAGCTTTCTTT.